The following is a TCR beta chain sequence with its context. Its antigen is unidentified. Deletions cut 11 bases from V and 3 bases from J, with 16 bases between. The CDR3 has 13 residues. Germline lookup yields CDR1 MNHEY and CDR2 SMNVEV (reference sequence). This specimen comes from a study of shared clonotypes between healthy human individuals. TCRdb's table, derived via immunoSEQ multiplex PCR, lists solely in-frame clones and lacks some. The data show hundreds of thousands of clones, 55% to 85% seen once. Study findings and constraints: With a few donors compared, 4% to 5% of naive CD4 clonotypes were shared.

The rearrangement joins TRBV27 to TRBJ1-2; D is unclear. The sequence was obtained from a woman aged 30 to 39 in good health. Sample: memory CD4+ T cells sorted from blood. Subset reported: CD45RA-negative fraction. CDR3 in amino acids: CADMPGFHYGYTF. The CDR3 region has the DNA TGTGCCGATATGCCGGGGTTTCACTATGGCTACACCTTC.